Presented here are 4 T cell receptor beta chains from one specimen sequenced in a study of T cell changes during pregnancy in multiple sclerosis. Clones were read by immunoSEQ multiplex PCR, and TCRdb kept only the in-frame ones, dropping some. The data contain 45,000 to 50,000 clones, under 95% of them singletons. Sequencing was performed on CD8+ T cells from peripheral blood mononuclear cells, taken before pregnancy. The origin of the receptors is a female donor with multiple sclerosis, enrolled in a pregnancy study.

The J gene is TRBJ2-2, the V gene TRBV30; 8 nucleotides match TRBD1. Germline loops: CDR1 GTSNPN, CDR2 SVGIG (reference sequence). CDR3 length: 15 amino acids. V gave up 5 bases and J gave up 8 bases; unmatched junction bases: 13. The CDR3: CAWDAGGPVRGELFF. The CDR3 nucleotides read TGTGCCTGGGACGCAGGGGGCCCAGTGCGGGGGGAGCTGTTTTTT.

V is TRBV27 and J is TRBJ1-2, with D possibly matching TRBD1 (6 bases). Between the trimmed V and J ends, which lost 5 bases and 3 bases, there was a span of 16 bases. The CDR3 is 15 amino acids. Germline CDR1 and CDR2: MNHEY and SMNVEV (reference sequence). Here the CDR3 DNA reads TGTGCCAGCAGTCCTCCAGGGGCCGTCGACTATGGCTACACCTTC. Translated: CASSPPGAVDYGYTF.

The chain recombines TRBV27 with TRBJ2-1; D is unresolved. The CDR3 is 15 residues long. The V end was cut by 2 bases, the J end by 4 bases, with 12 bases between. Germline loops: CDR1 MNHEY, CDR2 SMNVEV (reference sequence). The CDR3 region is CASSLLRPTYNEQFF. In DNA form, the CDR3 reads TGTGCCAGCAGTTTACTCCGCCCAACTTACAATGAGCAGTTCTTC.

This chain connects TRBV5-4 to TRBJ1-2; TRBD1 is a possible D gene (6 bases). CDR1 and CDR2 from the germline V gene are SGHNT and YYREEE (reference sequence). The CDR3 has 15 residues. Trimming stripped 0 bases from V and 7 bases from J, with 16 bases between. This CDR3 reads CASSLGGWGGRGYTF. The DNA for the CDR3 is TGTGCCAGCAGCTTGGGGGGTTGGGGGGGCCGTGGCTACACCTTC. Full variable domain (missing parts from reference TRBV5-4 and TRBJ1-2): ETGVTQSPTHLIKTRGQQVTLRCSSQSGHNTVSWYQQALGQGPQFIFQYYREEENGRGNFPPRFSGLQFPNYSSELNVNALELDDSALYLCASSLGGWGGRGYTFGSGTRLTVV.